A single sample gave rise to the 11 T cell receptor beta chains below, sequenced in a study of blood T cell repertoires in COVID-19. Here immunoSEQ multiplex PCR was the method, and the copy in TCRdb shows in-frame clones only, minus some. In the table there are around 150,000 clones, 90% to 95% of which are singletons. Material for sequencing was peripheral blood. These receptor sequences come from a woman between 50 and 59 years old with acute or convalescent COVID-19.

J is TRBJ1-5 and V is TRBV19, with D hard to call. Trimming left V 1 base short and J 0 bases short, with 4 bases between. CDR1 is LNHDA and CDR2 is SQIVND in the germline V gene (reference sequence). This CDR3 has 14 residues. Here the CDR3 DNA reads TGTGCCAGTAGTATAGCCTATAGCAATCAGCCCCAGCATTTT. Translating gives CASSIAYSNQPQHF.

The V call is TRBV7-8, the J call TRBJ2-3; a weak D match, TRBD2 (5 bases). The CDR3 covers 14 residues. Germline-derived CDR1 and CDR2 are SGHVS and FQNEAQ. V was trimmed by 2 bases and J by 2 bases, leaving 8 bases between them. CDR3 protein: CASSLREFTDTQYF. In DNA, the CDR3 is TGTGCCAGCAGCTTAAGGGAGTTCACAGATACGCAGTATTTT. Full variable domain (rest looked up from reference TRBV7-8 and TRBJ2-3): GAGVSQSPRYKVAKRGQDVALRCDPISGHVSLFWYQQALGQGPEFLTYFQNEAQLDKSGLPSDRFFAERPEGSVSTLKIQRTQQEDSAVYLCASSLREFTDTQYFGPGTRLTVL.

The genes are TRBV6-2 or TRBV6-3 and TRBJ1-2; D gene uncertain. The CDR3 runs to 14 residues. V dropped 5 bases and J dropped 6 bases, with 16 bases sitting between them. CDR1 MNHEY and CDR2 SVGEGT come from the germline V gene. Here the CDR3 reads CASSHYLQEDGYTF. Written as DNA, the CDR3 is TGTGCCAGCAGTCATTACCTCCAGGAAGATGGCTACACCTTC.

The CDR3 loop is CASRLAGGNYNEQFF. Here the CDR3 DNA reads TGTGCCAGTAGACTAGCGGGAGGGAACTACAATGAGCAGTTCTTC. The chain joins TRBV19 to TRBJ2-1; TRBD2 matches 13 bases. Looked up from germline, CDR1 is LNHDA and CDR2 is SQIVND (reference sequence). This CDR3 comprises 15 residues. The V and J ends lost 6 bases and 3 bases, in that order; junction bases with no gene match: 2.

This clone was picked up one time. This sequence joins TRBV24-1 and TRBJ2-1; TRBD2 aligns across 8 bases. This CDR3 is built from 15 residues. Looked up from germline, CDR1 is KGHDR and CDR2 is SFDVKD. Losses at the gene ends were 3 bases for V and 8 bases for J; bases not matched to a gene: 8. The DNA of the CDR3 is TGTGCCACCAGTGATCCGGGACTAGTTTTCCATGAGCAGTTCTTC. It specifies CATSDPGLVFHEQFF.

The count of this clone is one. This chain's CDR3 is CASSQVGDRSTDTQYF. The CDR3 bases are TGCGCCAGCAGCCAAGTGGGGGACAGGAGCACAGATACGCAGTATTTT. The chain combines TRBV4-1 with TRBJ2-3; TRBD1 matches at 8 bases. The CDR3 totals 16 residues. After removal of 1 base from V and 0 bases from J, the junction contained 3 bases not matched to a gene. In germline, CDR1 is MGHRA, CDR2 YSYEKL.

The J gene is TRBJ1-1, the V gene TRBV9; D is possibly TRBD1 (6 bases). With 2 bases removed from V and 7 bases from J, the gap between germline ends came to 15 bases. Germline V CDR1 and CDR2: SGDLS, YYNGEE. This CDR3 has 14 residues. CDR3 in DNA: TGTGCCAGCAGCGTCGGGCAGGGGTGGGATGAAGCTTTCTTT. Translated, it gives CASSVGQGWDEAFF.

The chain uses TRBV7-9 and TRBJ1-4; 9 nucleotides line up with TRBD1. The CDR3 loop spans 14 amino acids. Germline CDR1 SEHNR, CDR2 FQNEAQ (reference sequence). The ends lost 5 bases at V and 3 bases at J; junction bases unmatched: 1. CDR3 protein: CASSTGGSNEKLFF. The DNA for the CDR3 is TGTGCCAGCAGCACAGGGGGCTCTAATGAAAAACTGTTTTTT.

The chain is built from TRBV19 and TRBJ1-5; 7 bases align to TRBD1. The CDR3 extends over 14 amino acids. With V trimmed by 8 bases and J by 3 bases, 7 bases remained unmatched. The germline V gene has CDR1 LNHDA and CDR2 SQIVND (reference sequence). The CDR3 loop is CASSDRRLNQPQHF. The CDR3 DNA reads as TGTGCCAGTTCGGACAGGAGACTCAATCAGCCCCAGCATTTT.

The J gene is TRBJ1-1, the V gene TRBV30, with 12 positions matching TRBD1. The V gene's germline CDR1 is GTSNPN and CDR2 SVGIG (reference sequence). This CDR3 has 16 amino acids. Unmatched junction bases numbered 10, after V lost 2 bases and J lost 6 bases. The CDR3 DNA reads as TGTGCCTGGAGTAAAACCCCGGGACAGGGGGCGTCTGAAGCTTTCTTT. It yields the protein CAWSKTPGQGASEAFF.

The rearrangement links TRBV19 to TRBJ1-2; a possible D gene is TRBD1 (6 bases). The CDR3 length is 16 residues. Germline-derived CDR1 and CDR2 are LNHDA and SQIVND (reference sequence). The V and J ends lost 1 base and 2 bases respectively, with 14 bases between them. The CDR3 coding sequence is TGTGCCAGTAGTATAGGGGACATCCTCGGGAACTATGGCTACACCTTC. Its translation: CASSIGDILGNYGYTF.